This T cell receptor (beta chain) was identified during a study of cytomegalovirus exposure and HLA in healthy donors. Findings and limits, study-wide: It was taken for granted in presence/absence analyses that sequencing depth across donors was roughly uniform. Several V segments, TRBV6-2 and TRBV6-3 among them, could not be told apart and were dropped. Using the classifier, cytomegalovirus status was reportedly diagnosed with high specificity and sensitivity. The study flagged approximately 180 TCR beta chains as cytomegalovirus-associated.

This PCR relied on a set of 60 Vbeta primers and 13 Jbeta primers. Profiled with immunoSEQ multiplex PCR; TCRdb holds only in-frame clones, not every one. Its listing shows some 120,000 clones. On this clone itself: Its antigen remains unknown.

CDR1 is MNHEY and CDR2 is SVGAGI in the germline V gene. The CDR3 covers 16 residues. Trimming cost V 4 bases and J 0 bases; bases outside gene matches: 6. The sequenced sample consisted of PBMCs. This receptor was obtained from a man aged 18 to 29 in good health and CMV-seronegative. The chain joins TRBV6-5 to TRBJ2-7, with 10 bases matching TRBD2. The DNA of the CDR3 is TGTGCCAGCAGTTTAGCGGGGGGCTCCAGCTCCTACGAGCAGTACTTC. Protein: CASSLAGGSSSYEQYF.